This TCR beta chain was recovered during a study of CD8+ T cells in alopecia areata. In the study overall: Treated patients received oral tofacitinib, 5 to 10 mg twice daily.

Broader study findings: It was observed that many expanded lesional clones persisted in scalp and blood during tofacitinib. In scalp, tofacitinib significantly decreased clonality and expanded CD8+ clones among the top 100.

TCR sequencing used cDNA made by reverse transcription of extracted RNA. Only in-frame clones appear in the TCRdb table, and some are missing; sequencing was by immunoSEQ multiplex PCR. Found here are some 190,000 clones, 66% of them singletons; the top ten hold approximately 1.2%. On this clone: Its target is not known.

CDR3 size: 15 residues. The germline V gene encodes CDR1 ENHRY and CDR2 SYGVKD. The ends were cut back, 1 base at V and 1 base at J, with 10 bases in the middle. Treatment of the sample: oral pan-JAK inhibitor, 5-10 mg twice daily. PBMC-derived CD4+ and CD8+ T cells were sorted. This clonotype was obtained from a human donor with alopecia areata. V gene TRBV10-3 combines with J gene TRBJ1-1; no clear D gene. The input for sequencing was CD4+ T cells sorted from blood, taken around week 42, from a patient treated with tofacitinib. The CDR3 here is CAISEWDLRNTEAFF. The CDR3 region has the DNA TGTGCCATCAGTGAGTGGGATTTAAGGAACACTGAAGCTTTCTTT.